What follows are 2 T cell receptor beta chains derived from one specimen sequenced in a study of identical twins. Via MiXCR, TCRdb re-called the 5' RACE reads, giving one row per CDR3 protein. In the table there are approximately 300,000 distinct CDR3 sequences, roughly 8.6% of which are singletons. The data also belong to a second study, concerning yellow fever vaccine responses in identical twins.

The sequencing sample was made of CD8+ T cells sorted from blood. The receptors stem from a woman between 18 and 29 years old in good health.

This clonotype was observed at least ten times. V and J are TRBV29-1 and TRBJ1-1; the D is unclear. Trimming left V 6 bases short and J 2 bases short, with 16 bases between. CDR3 length: 14 amino acids. The germline gives CDR1 SQVTM, CDR2 ANQGSEA. The CDR3 DNA follows: TGCAGCGTCATCAAACTGAAACCAAACACTGAAGCTTTCTTT. Residues: CSVIKLKPNTEAFF.

About this clonotype: At one of its ends the junction is not consistent with the germline gene, which may arise from a read error. The V call is TRBV5-6, the J call TRBJ2-3, with a weak D call TRBD2 (6 bases). The CDR3 sequence is 14 residues long. Germline V gene data show CDR1 as SGHDT and CDR2 as YYEEEE. CDR3 amino acids: CASSLGPGRGTEDF. In DNA form, the CDR3 reads TGTGCCAGCAGCTTGGGGCCTGGGCGGGGCACTGAAGATTTT.